What follows are 18 T cell receptor beta chains derived from one specimen sequenced in a study of cytotoxic CD8 clonotypes in ibrutinib-treated CLL. TCRdb keeps only in-frame clones here, not all; method: immunoSEQ multiplex PCR. The sample holds roughly 150,000 clones, approximately 90% seen once. The sample consisted of PBMCs, taken at disease progression, from a patient treated with ibrutinib. Every receptor here comes from a human donor with chronic lymphocytic leukemia.

The chain joins TRBV11-1 to TRBJ2-7, with 13 bases fitting TRBD2. The trim removed 6 bases at V and 2 bases at J, leaving 4 bases unmatched. Germline CDR1 SGHAT, CDR2 FQDESV (reference sequence). This CDR3 spans 15 amino acids. CDR3 nucleotide sequence: TGTGCCAGCAGTGCGGGACTAGCGGGGACCTACGAGCAGTACTTC. Translating gives CASSAGLAGTYEQYF.

The gene calls are TRBV2 and TRBJ2-2; 11 positions agree with TRBD1. Looked up from germline, CDR1 is SNHLY and CDR2 is FYNNEI. The CDR3 is made up of 14 amino acids. The CDR3 region is CALGTGGTSGELFF. The CDR3 DNA follows: TGTGCTCTAGGGACAGGGGGAACGTCAGGGGAGCTGTTTTTT.

Written as DNA, the CDR3 is TGTGCCAGCAGCTTATCAACTGGGGCCTACGAGCAGTACTTC. Translated, it gives CASSLSTGAYEQYF. This chain uses TRBV7-8 with TRBJ2-7; D not certain. The CDR3 sequence is 14 residues long. CDR1 and CDR2 from the germline V gene are SGHVS and FQNEAQ. V was trimmed by 2 bases and J by 2 bases, leaving 10 bases between them.

The V call is TRBV19, the J call TRBJ2-7, with TRBD1 matching over 10 bases. Trimming cost V 5 bases and J 1 base; bases outside gene matches: 17. The CDR3 is 19 amino acids. Germline loops: CDR1 LNHDA, CDR2 SQIVND (reference sequence). The CDR3, as DNA: TGTGCCAGTAGTCCCCACCGGGACAGGGGACAAATTTTTTCCTACGAGCAGTACTTC. It translates to CASSPHRDRGQIFSYEQYF.

J is TRBJ2-3 and V is TRBV5-4; weak D call: TRBD1 (6 bases). Germline V gene lookup returns CDR1 SGHNT and CDR2 YYREEE (reference sequence). This CDR3 region has 15 residues. V was pared by 1 base and J by 2 bases, with 11 bases between. The CDR3 DNA reads TGTGCCAGCAGCTTGCAGGGGTTCATCACAGATACGCAGTATTTT. Translating gives CASSLQGFITDTQYF.

The rearrangement uses TRBV5-5 and TRBJ2-4; D not resolved. Per germline, CDR1 SGHKS and CDR2 YYEKEE (reference sequence). The V end was cut by 3 bases, the J end by 0 bases, with 7 bases between. This CDR3 comprises 14 residues. In DNA, the CDR3 is TGTGCCAGCAGCTCTAGTATAGCCAAAAACATTCAGTACTTC. Its protein is CASSSSIAKNIQYF.

This chain connects TRBV10-3 to TRBJ2-2; D is ambiguous. There are 14 residues in the CDR3. V was cut by 6 bases and J by 1 base, with 9 bases left in between. The germline V gene has CDR1 ENHRY and CDR2 SYGVKD. The CDR3 is CAIRADGNTGELFF. CDR3 in DNA: TGTGCCATCAGGGCTGACGGGAACACCGGGGAGCTGTTTTTT.

The gene calls are TRBV6-1 and TRBJ1-1; no firm D call. V lost 11 bases to trimming and J lost 4 bases, with 11 bases between them. The CDR3 consists of 11 residues. Germline V CDR1 and CDR2: MNHNS, SASEGT. The CDR3 sequence: CAGRRGTEAFF. CDR3 DNA sequence: TGTGCCGGACGGCGGGGCACTGAAGCTTTCTTT.

This chain connects TRBV5-8 to TRBJ2-5; 9 bases fit TRBD2. The CDR3 totals 16 residues. Losses at the gene ends were 4 bases for V and 2 bases for J; bases not matched to a gene: 9. Per germline, CDR1 SGHTS and CDR2 YDEGEE. CDR3 in DNA: TGTGCCAGCAGCCCCGGACTAGCGAGAGGGCAAGAGACCCAGTACTTC. Encoded protein: CASSPGLARGQETQYF. Filled out from reference TRBV5-8 and TRBJ2-5, the complete variable domain reads EAGVTQSPTHLIKTRGQQATLRCSPISGHTSVYWYQQALGLGLQFLLWYDEGEERNRGNFPPRFSGRQFPNYSSELNVNALELEDSALYLCASSPGLARGQETQYFGPGTRLLVL.

The chain uses TRBV11-2 and TRBJ1-1; D call uncertain. In germline, CDR1 is SGHAT, CDR2 FQNNGV. V was cut by 4 bases and J by 0 bases, with 15 bases left in between. This CDR3 region has 16 residues. The chain's CDR3 is CASSSGRGRMNTEAFF. The CDR3 nucleotides read TGTGCCAGCAGCTCAGGACGCGGGCGTATGAACACTGAAGCTTTCTTT.

CDR3: CASRWDATDTQYF. For the CDR3, the DNA is TGTGCCAGCAGATGGGACGCCACAGATACGCAGTATTTT. The chain employs TRBV6-5 and TRBJ2-3, with D perhaps matching TRBD1 or TRBD2 (5 bases each). Per germline, CDR1 MNHEY and CDR2 SVGAGI. This CDR3 spans 13 amino acids. With 6 bases removed from V and 2 bases from J, the gap between germline ends came to 9 bases.

This clone was seen only a few times. Written as DNA, the CDR3 is TGTGCCAGTAGCCAGGGGATGGGCACTGAAGCTTTCTTT. This translates into CASSQGMGTEAFF. The chain employs TRBV19 and TRBJ1-1; D may be TRBD1 (6 bases). The CDR3 is 13 amino acids. Trimming left V 6 bases short and J 4 bases short, with 12 bases between. Germline V gene lookup returns CDR1 LNHDA and CDR2 SQIVND (reference sequence). Combining the CDR3 with reference TRBV19 and TRBJ1-1 gives the whole variable domain DGGITQSPKYLFRKEGQNVTLSCEQNLNHDAMYWYRQDPGQGLRLIYYSQIVNDFQKGDIAEGYSVSREKKESFPLTVTSAQKNPTAFYLCASSQGMGTEAFFGQGTRLTVV.

The chain combines TRBV15 with TRBJ2-7; 9 bases align to TRBD2. CDR1 and CDR2 (germline): LNHNV, YYDKDF (reference sequence). CDR3 length equals 18 residues. J was trimmed by 4 bases and V by 0 bases; bases with no gene match: 13. CDR3 in DNA: TGTGCCACCAGCAGAGATGAGTTGACTAGCGGAAATATTTACGAGCAGTACTTC. Its translation is CATSRDELTSGNIYEQYF.

The chain combines TRBV15 with TRBJ1-4; TRBD1 agrees at 7 bases. The V gene end was trimmed by 1 base and the J gene end by 5 bases; junction bases not matched to a gene: 7. The CDR3 length is 16 residues. Germline loops: CDR1 LNHNV, CDR2 YYDKDF (reference sequence). This CDR3 reads CATSRALGQINEKLFF. The CDR3 DNA is TGTGCCACCAGCAGAGCTCTGGGACAGATAAATGAAAAACTGTTTTTT.

This sequence joins TRBV6-6 and TRBJ1-1; perhaps TRBD1 as D (5 bases). Germline-derived CDR1 and CDR2 are MNHNY and SVGAGI (reference sequence). Trimming left V 6 bases short and J 2 bases short, with 19 bases between. This CDR3 is 16 amino acids long. This chain's CDR3 is CASSPRGANTNTEAFF. CDR3 nucleotide sequence: TGTGCCAGCAGCCCAAGGGGCGCCAATACAAACACTGAAGCTTTCTTT.

J is TRBJ1-2 and V is TRBV19; D remains unclear. The V end was cut by 5 bases, the J end by 3 bases, with 22 bases between. Germline CDR1 reads LNHDA; CDR2 reads SQIVND (reference sequence). This CDR3 contains 17 residues. The DNA of the CDR3 is TGTGCCAGTAGTTTTTCTAAGGGCGGACTATTCGACTATGGCTACACCTTC. This gives the protein CASSFSKGGLFDYGYTF.

This rearrangement joins TRBV28 to TRBJ2-7; D is possibly TRBD1 or TRBD2 (5 bases each). CDR1 and CDR2 from the germline V gene are MDHEN and SYDVKM. The CDR3 is 14 amino acids. V shed 6 bases and J shed 0 bases, with 12 bases lying between them. The CDR3 loop is CASRGVGLSYEQYF. Written as DNA, the CDR3 is TGTGCCAGCAGGGGGGTTGGGCTCTCCTACGAGCAGTACTTC.

The gene calls are TRBV15 and TRBJ1-2; weak D call: TRBD1 (5 bases). This CDR3 has 14 residues. V was pared by 1 base and J by 2 bases, with 8 bases between. The germline V gene has CDR1 LNHNV and CDR2 YYDKDF (reference sequence). The CDR3 DNA sequence: TGTGCCACCAGCAGAGGGGGCGGGAACTATGGCTACACCTTC. This gives the protein CATSRGGGNYGYTF. The variable domain in full, completed from reference TRBV15 and TRBJ1-2, reads DAMVIQNPRYQVTQFGKPVTLSCSQTLNHNVMYWYQQKSSQAPKLLFHYYDKDFNNEADTPDNFQSRRPNTSFCFLDIRSPGLGDTAMYLCATSRGGGNYGYTFGSGTRLTVV.